Listed here are 16 T cell receptor beta chains from one sample, sequenced in a study of blood T cells in healthy people across ages. Then a second PCR, running about 7 to 11 cycles, was carried out with a sample-barcoded 5' primer and a J-beta primer mix. TCRdb called the 5' RACE reads again in MiXCR, with one record for every CDR3 protein. The sample includes 2 million or so distinct CDR3 sequences, around half of them seen just once. The sample was blood. The origin of the receptors is a middle-aged woman in good health.

The V and J genes are TRBV7-2 and TRBJ1-1, with a tentative D call TRBD1 (6 bases). Germline CDR1 and CDR2: SGHTA and FQGNSA. Trimming took 6 bases from V and 8 from J, leaving 16 bases between them. The CDR3 runs to 13 residues. Written as DNA, the CDR3 is TGTGCCAGCAGGAGCGGACAGCTGGGAGAAGCTTTCTTT. Translated: CASRSGQLGEAFF.

The chain couples TRBV2 to TRBJ2-7; tentative D call: TRBD1 (5 bases). The J call may be mistaken, given a closer DNA end match to TRBJ2-5. The CDR3 runs 11 residues. The germline V gene encodes CDR1 SNHLY and CDR2 FYNNEI. CDR3 loop: CASMTEETQYF. The CDR3 coding sequence is TGTGCCAGCATGACAGAAGAGACCCAGTACTTC.

CDR3 protein: CSVEVGQPFTEAFF. The DNA of the CDR3 is TGCAGCGTTGAAGTGGGACAGCCCTTTACTGAAGCTTTCTTT. The gene calls are TRBV29-1 and TRBJ1-1; 7 positions match TRBD1. The germline V gene has CDR1 SQVTM and CDR2 ANQGSEA. This CDR3 is built from 14 residues. V shed 1 base, J shed 5 bases, and the junction held 7 bases outside the gene matches.

The table lists this clonotype with a count of one. The chain recombines TRBV5-6 with TRBJ2-5, with D tentatively TRBD2 (6 bases). Per germline, CDR1 SGHDT and CDR2 YYEEEE. The CDR3 extends over 14 amino acids. V dropped 9 bases and J dropped 11 bases, with 26 bases sitting between them. The CDR3 DNA follows: TGTGCCACCTTCGGGGGAGCTGATTACAATGAGCAGTACTTC. This translates into CATFGGADYNEQYF.

This clonotype was seen many times. The chain carries TRBV6-2 or TRBV6-3 and TRBJ2-1; 9 bases agree with TRBD2. This CDR3 has 15 amino acids. Germline trimming cut 5 bases from V and 7 bases from J; bases unmatched to any gene: 9. Germline V lookup: CDR1 MNHEY, CDR2 SVGEGT. This CDR3 reads CASSPSGTSINEQFF. CDR3 nucleotide sequence: TGTGCCAGCAGTCCATCCGGGACTAGCATAAATGAGCAGTTCTTC.

This clonotype appeared once. This chain links TRBV20-1 with TRBJ1-5; 7 bases are shared with TRBD1. In germline, CDR1 is DFQATT, CDR2 SNEGSKA (reference sequence). Germline trimming cut 4 bases from V and 4 bases from J; bases unmatched to any gene: 10. The CDR3 sequence is 15 residues long. This CDR3 is CSATTHRGKNQPQHF. The CDR3 DNA follows: TGCAGTGCTACTACCCACAGGGGAAAAAATCAGCCCCAGCATTTT.

This clonotype came up a few times. The chain uses TRBV20-1 and TRBJ2-3; tentatively, D is TRBD1 (5 bases). V dropped 5 bases and J dropped 5 bases, with 14 bases sitting between them. Germline lookup yields CDR1 DFQATT and CDR2 SNEGSKA (reference sequence). This CDR3 spans 13 amino acids. The CDR3 reads CSAYDRTVDTQYF. The CDR3 region has the DNA TGCAGTGCTTACGACAGAACAGTAGATACGCAGTATTTT.

There are a few counts of this clonotype. The chain carries TRBV4-3 and TRBJ2-3; D is unclear. This CDR3 contains 14 residues. The germline V gene encodes CDR1 LGHNA and CDR2 YSLEER. Trimming removed 4 bases at V and 1 base at J, with 9 bases between. CDR3 residues: CASSPSQGTDTQYF. DNA of the CDR3: TGCGCCAGCAGCCCATCGCAGGGCACAGATACGCAGTATTTT.

This clonotype has only a few counts. The gene calls are TRBV6-6 and TRBJ2-3, with TRBD2 identical over 9 bases. This CDR3 is built from 16 residues. The V and J ends lost 4 bases and 6 bases, in that order; junction bases with no gene match: 11. Germline CDR1 MNHNY, CDR2 SVGAGI (reference sequence). CDR3 region: CASSCSIAGAGDTQYF. The CDR3 region has the DNA TGTGCCAGCAGTTGCTCGATAGCGGGGGCGGGGGATACGCAGTATTTT.

This clonotype came up many times. The V call is TRBV4-3, the J call TRBJ2-5; D unresolved. The CDR3 totals 15 residues. CDR1 is LGHNA and CDR2 is YSLEER in the germline V gene. With 0 bases removed from V and 2 bases from J, the gap between germline ends came to 10 bases. CDR3 loop: CASSQDRSPQETQYF. The CDR3 nucleotides are TGCGCCAGCAGCCAAGATCGGAGTCCACAAGAGACCCAGTACTTC.

The chain combines TRBV5-1 with TRBJ2-1, with D maybe TRBD1 (5 bases). V gave up 0 bases and J gave up 10 bases, with 14 bases separating them. The CDR3 loop spans 14 amino acids. The germline CDR1 and CDR2 sequences are SGHRS and YFSETQ. Here the CDR3 reads CASSLGAGNFEQFF. In nucleotides, the CDR3 is TGCGCCAGCAGCTTGGGGGCAGGGAACTTCGAGCAGTTCTTC.

The chain joins TRBV29-1 to TRBJ1-2; 8 nucleotides line up with TRBD1. The V gene's germline CDR1 is SQVTM and CDR2 ANQGSEA. After removal of 4 bases from V and 3 bases from J, the junction contained 10 bases not matched to a gene. CDR3 size: 15 residues. CDR3 loop: CSVGGGDRQDYGYTF. For the CDR3, the DNA is TGCAGCGTTGGGGGGGGGGACAGGCAGGACTATGGCTACACCTTC.

The rearrangement uses TRBV7-6 and TRBJ2-1; 8 bases align to TRBD1. CDR1 and CDR2 (germline): SGHVS, FNYEAQ. The CDR3 runs 16 residues. V was clipped by 5 bases and J by 3 bases; unmatched bases: 9. The CDR3 DNA is TGTGCCAGCAGCCAGTCTCCCGGGACAGGCTACAATGAGCAGTTCTTC. It translates to CASSQSPGTGYNEQFF.

Only a few counts were recorded for this clonotype. The chain is built from TRBV5-5 and TRBJ2-1; D perhaps matches TRBD1 (5 bases). The ends were cut back, 1 base at V and 7 bases at J, with 15 bases in the middle. Germline V gene data show CDR1 as SGHKS and CDR2 as YYEKEE (reference sequence). The CDR3 length is 15 residues. CDR3 sequence reads: CASSLRGWFRNEQFF. The CDR3 bases are TGTGCCAGCAGCTTGAGGGGATGGTTTAGGAATGAGCAGTTCTTC.

This clonotype was detected only a few times. The chain employs TRBV29-1 and TRBJ2-3, with 8 bases that match TRBD2. The junction had 8 bases not matched to a gene; V was cut back by 3 bases and J by 3 bases. The CDR3 is 15 amino acids. CDR1 SQVTM and CDR2 ANQGSEA come from the germline V gene. The chain's CDR3 is CSVDRDGGATDTQYF. CDR3 bases: TGCAGCGTTGATAGAGACGGGGGGGCAACAGATACGCAGTATTTT.

CDR3 region: CSASSTVVGNEQFF. Written as DNA, the CDR3 is TGCAGTGCTAGTTCCACAGTGGTCGGCAATGAGCAGTTCTTC. The chain uses TRBV20-1 and TRBJ2-1; no reliable D call. Germline assignment: CDR1 DFQATT and CDR2 SNEGSKA (reference sequence). This CDR3 is built from 14 residues. The V end was cut by 3 bases, the J end by 6 bases, with 15 bases between.